These 28 T cell receptor beta chains were sequenced from one sample in a study of T cell responses to AZD1222 COVID-19 vaccine. Assay: immunoSEQ multiplex PCR; the TCRdb copy retains only in-frame clones and omits some. The repertoire holds more than 95,000 clones, with almost 90% as singletons. The material was peripheral blood, obtained on day 0 of AZD1222 vaccination. The source of these receptors is an adult in good health.

The V call is TRBV19, the J call TRBJ2-1, with 10 bases identical to TRBD2. The germline gives CDR1 LNHDA, CDR2 SQIVND (reference sequence). This CDR3 has 16 residues. V dropped 5 bases and J dropped 4; count of bases not matched to a gene: 8. Written as DNA, the CDR3 is TGTGCCAGTAGTCCTCCAGGACTAGCGGAATACAATGAGCAGTTCTTC. Its translation is CASSPPGLAEYNEQFF.

The chain has TRBV11-2 and TRBJ2-5; D unclear. Trimming took 7 bases from V and 3 from J, leaving 9 bases between them. This CDR3 has 12 amino acids. Germline CDR1 is SGHAT and CDR2 is FQNNGV. Here the CDR3 reads CASNRLEETQYF. The CDR3, as DNA: TGTGCCAGCAACAGACTGGAAGAGACCCAGTACTTC.

The chain links TRBV5-6 to TRBJ1-1, with 12 bases matching TRBD1. Germline CDR1 reads SGHDT; CDR2 reads YYEEEE. With V trimmed by 1 base and J by 5 bases, 6 bases remained unmatched. The CDR3 covers 16 residues. CDR3 in DNA: TGTGCCAGCAGCTTGTACGGGACAGGGGGCTATACTGAAGCTTTCTTT. The encoded protein is CASSLYGTGGYTEAFF.

The J gene is TRBJ1-1, the V gene TRBV4-3; D unclear. Germline V gene data show CDR1 as LGHNA and CDR2 as YSLEER. The CDR3 spans 15 residues. V was pared by 0 bases and J by 0 bases, with 8 bases between. Written as DNA, the CDR3 is TGCGCCAGCAGCCAAGACCCAGGTATGAACACTGAAGCTTTCTTT. Amino acid sequence: CASSQDPGMNTEAFF.

The chain links TRBV9 to TRBJ1-1, with a tentative D call TRBD1 (6 bases). CDR3 length equals 14 residues. CDR1 SGDLS and CDR2 YYNGEE come from the germline V gene. V shed 4 bases and J shed 2 bases, with 12 bases lying between them. CDR3 in amino acids: CASSSGTPNTEAFF. The CDR3, as DNA: TGTGCCAGCAGCTCCGGGACACCCAACACTGAAGCTTTCTTT.

J is TRBJ2-5 and V is TRBV12-3 or TRBV12-4, with D perhaps TRBD1 (6 bases). The germline V and J ends were trimmed by 6 bases and 5 bases, with 7 bases remaining between them. This CDR3 region has 11 residues. The CDR3 DNA is TGTGCCAGCAGGAGGGGGGAGACCCAGTACTTC. It codes for CASRRGETQYF.

The chain's CDR3 is CASSPTSGGNNEQFF. CDR3 nucleotide sequence: TGCGCCAGCAGCCCGACTAGCGGGGGGAACAATGAGCAGTTCTTC. The rearrangement uses TRBV5-1 and TRBJ2-1; 13 positions agree with TRBD2. The CDR3 spans 15 residues. Germline V gene sequence: CDR1 SGHRS, CDR2 YFSETQ. The V gene end was trimmed by 4 bases and the J gene end by 5 bases; junction bases not matched to a gene: 3. The whole variable domain, filled in from reference TRBV5-1 and TRBJ2-1, reads KAGVTQTPRYLIKTRGQQVTLSCSPISGHRSVSWYQQTPGQGLQFLFEYFSETQRNKGNFPGRFSGRQFSNSRSEMNVSTLELGDSALYLCASSPTSGGNNEQFFGPGTRLTVL.

The gene calls are TRBV5-6 and TRBJ2-7; D gene uncertain. V was clipped by 0 bases and J by 3 bases, with 7 bases between them. This CDR3 has 13 residues. Germline V gene lookup returns CDR1 SGHDT and CDR2 YYEEEE. CDR3: CASSLDTNYEQYF. The CDR3 nucleotides read TGTGCCAGCAGCTTGGACACGAACTACGAGCAGTACTTC.

V and J are TRBV3-1 (or the pseudogene TRBV3-2) and TRBJ2-7; 8 nucleotides line up with TRBD2. The CDR3 length is 16 residues. V shed 11 bases, J shed 2 bases, and the junction held 17 bases outside the gene matches. CDR1 and CDR2 (germline): LGHDT, YNNKEL (reference sequence). Written as DNA, the CDR3 is TGTGCCCCCAGCCGGGGGGGGGTACTAGGTCCCTACGAGCAGTACTTC. Amino acid sequence: CAPSRGGVLGPYEQYF.

The J gene is TRBJ2-1, the V gene TRBV7-2; D uncertain. Per the germline V gene, CDR1 is SGHTA and CDR2 is FQGNSA. The V gene lost 5 bases and the J gene lost 0 bases, with 11 bases spanning the gap. The CDR3 covers 15 residues. The CDR3 coding sequence is TGTGCCAGCAGCCTTGCCCGTAACTCCTACAATGAGCAGTTCTTC. It translates to CASSLARNSYNEQFF.

The rearrangement links TRBV19 to TRBJ2-7; 10 bases map to TRBD2. The CDR3 consists of 15 residues. V lost 6 bases, J lost 2 bases, and 7 bases stayed unmatched. The germline V gene encodes CDR1 LNHDA and CDR2 SQIVND (reference sequence). CDR3 nucleotide sequence: TGTGCCAGTAGGGACCAAGCGGGAGGGCCCTACGAGCAGTACTTC. This sequence encodes CASRDQAGGPYEQYF. Full variable domain (missing parts from reference TRBV19 and TRBJ2-7): DGGITQSPKYLFRKEGQNVTLSCEQNLNHDAMYWYRQDPGQGLRLIYYSQIVNDFQKGDIAEGYSVSREKKESFPLTVTSAQKNPTAFYLCASRDQAGGPYEQYFGPGTRLTVT.

CDR3 in DNA: TGCGCCAGCAGCTTGAGGGGGTCGGACACCGGGGAGCTGTTTTTT. It encodes CASSLRGSDTGELFF. The chain recombines TRBV5-1 with TRBJ2-2, with D maybe TRBD1 (6 bases). Germline V gene lookup returns CDR1 SGHRS and CDR2 YFSETQ. There are 15 residues in the CDR3. Between the trimmed V and J ends, which lost 1 base and 3 bases, there was a span of 10 bases.

CDR3 sequence: CASSEYQGRAKNIQYF. CDR3 coding DNA: TGTGCCAGCAGTGAATATCAGGGTCGGGCCAAAAACATTCAGTACTTC. The gene calls are TRBV25-1 and TRBJ2-4; a weak D match, TRBD1 (5 bases). The CDR3 runs 16 residues. V was shortened by 0 bases and J by 1 base, with 10 bases between the two germline ends. In germline, CDR1 is MGHDK, CDR2 SYGVNS.

The V gene is TRBV20-1, the J gene TRBJ1-2; D gene ambiguous. The CDR3 is made up of 13 amino acids. The V end was cut by 3 bases, the J end by 2 bases, with 10 bases between. Per the germline V gene, CDR1 is DFQATT and CDR2 is SNEGSKA (reference sequence). The CDR3 DNA follows: TGCAGTGCTAGTAGTCGGAAAAACTATGGCTACACCTTC. As protein: CSASSRKNYGYTF.

The V gene is TRBV7-2, the J gene TRBJ1-1; tentatively, D is TRBD1 (5 bases). V lost 1 base, J lost 5 bases, and 11 bases lay in between. CDR1 is SGHTA, CDR2 FQGNSA, per germline. The length of the CDR3 is 14 residues. DNA of the CDR3: TGTGCCAGCAGCTTAGACGCACAGGAGACTGAAGCTTTCTTT. Encoded protein: CASSLDAQETEAFF.

This chain links TRBV19 with TRBJ1-5; TRBD1 matches at 8 bases. The germline gives CDR1 LNHDA, CDR2 SQIVND (reference sequence). The CDR3 sequence is 17 residues long. V was clipped by 6 bases and J by 3 bases; unmatched bases: 13. CDR3 DNA sequence: TGTGCCAGTAGGAGATCTTACAGGGGGGACAACAATCAGCCCCAGCATTTT. This codes for CASRRSYRGDNNQPQHF.

The V call is TRBV12-3 or TRBV12-4, the J call TRBJ2-7; no definite D call. The CDR3 totals 12 residues. Trimming took 3 bases from V and 7 from J, leaving 10 bases between them. CDR3 sequence (DNA): TGTGCCAGCAGTTTGTCAGCTGGGGAGCAGTACTTC. Translating it yields CASSLSAGEQYF.

The V gene is TRBV27, the J gene TRBJ2-7; TRBD2 matches 9 bases. Germline CDR1 is MNHEY and CDR2 is SMNVEV (reference sequence). CDR3 length: 16 amino acids. J gave up 0 bases and V 5 bases, and 8 bases lay outside the gene matches. CDR3 sequence: CASSTPSGASSYEQYF. Written as DNA, the CDR3 is TGTGCCAGCAGTACCCCTAGCGGGGCTAGCTCCTACGAGCAGTACTTC.

The chain combines TRBV2 with TRBJ2-3; 7 bases line up with TRBD2. Trimming cost V 5 bases and J 6 bases; bases outside gene matches: 5. This CDR3 has 13 residues. CDR1 and CDR2 (germline): SNHLY, FYNNEI. CDR3 residues: CASSRDYVDTQYF. The CDR3 DNA sequence: TGTGCCAGCAGTAGGGACTACGTGGATACGCAGTATTTT.

The chain joins TRBV28 to TRBJ2-7; weak D call: TRBD1 (5 bases). V shed 4 bases and J shed 2 bases, with 9 bases lying between them. Germline-derived CDR1 and CDR2 are MDHEN and SYDVKM. The CDR3 contains 13 residues. The CDR3 DNA follows: TGTGCCAGCAGTTCGACGACAGCCTACGAGCAGTACTTC. Amino acid sequence: CASSSTTAYEQYF.

CDR3 DNA sequence: TGCGCCAGCAGCCAAGGTTCAGGGGCTCTCTACGAGCAGTACTTC. This encodes CASSQGSGALYEQYF. The V call is TRBV4-1, the J call TRBJ2-7, with D possibly being TRBD1 (6 bases). Trimming left V 1 base short and J 3 bases short, with 13 bases between. Germline V lookup: CDR1 MGHRA, CDR2 YSYEKL. This CDR3 contains 15 residues.

The chain joins TRBV11-3 to TRBJ2-2; D unresolved. Germline V gives CDR1 SGHNT, CDR2 YENEEA. The V and J ends lost 5 bases and 3 bases respectively, with 7 bases between them. CDR3 size: 13 residues. The CDR3 spells CASSLRDTGELFF. The CDR3 DNA reads as TGTGCCAGCAGCCTACGAGACACCGGGGAGCTGTTTTTT.

This rearrangement joins TRBV7-9 to TRBJ1-5, with D possibly matching TRBD1 (5 bases). CDR3 size: 15 residues. V was cut by 3 bases and J by 2 bases, with 11 bases left in between. CDR1 is SEHNR, CDR2 FQNEAQ, per germline (reference sequence). As DNA, the CDR3 is TGTGCCAGCAGCTTCGAGGGGAAACGCAATCAGCCCCAGCATTTT. Protein: CASSFEGKRNQPQHF.

This chain connects TRBV6-5 to TRBJ1-6; 7 bases are shared with TRBD1. The germline V gene encodes CDR1 MNHEY and CDR2 SVGAGI. V was pared by 8 bases and J by 7 bases, with 5 bases of the junction left unmatched. This CDR3 has 13 residues. The CDR3, as DNA: TGTGCCAGCCTACAGGGGCGGAATTCACCCCTCCACTTT. It codes for CASLQGRNSPLHF.

The chain is built from TRBV6-2 or TRBV6-3 and TRBJ1-1, with 7 bases that match TRBD1. This CDR3 has 16 residues. Losses at the gene ends were 0 bases for V and 3 bases for J; bases not matched to a gene: 7. Germline CDR1 MNHEY, CDR2 SVGEGT. CDR3 in DNA: TGTGCCAGCAGTTACTCGGGGGGTACAGGGGACACTGAAGCTTTCTTT. It encodes CASSYSGGTGDTEAFF.

The rearrangement joins TRBV6-1 to TRBJ2-5, with TRBD1 matching 7 bases. V was pared by 3 bases and J by 5 bases, with 9 bases of the junction left unmatched. Germline loops: CDR1 MNHNS, CDR2 SASEGT. CDR3 length: 15 amino acids. DNA of the CDR3: TGTGCCAGCAGTGAGACTACAGGGGTCTTGGAGACCCAGTACTTC. This codes for CASSETTGVLETQYF.

The rearrangement joins TRBV7-3 to TRBJ2-1, with TRBD2 matching over 10 bases. Germline-derived CDR1 and CDR2 are SGHTA and FQGTGA. The CDR3 loop spans 15 amino acids. Trimming cost V 5 bases and J 6 bases; bases outside gene matches: 7. The CDR3 here is CASSPYLAGANEQFF. CDR3 in DNA: TGTGCCAGCAGCCCATATCTAGCGGGGGCCAATGAGCAGTTCTTC.

This clone was found once. The chain combines TRBV9 with TRBJ2-2, with TRBD2 identical over 9 bases. Germline loops: CDR1 SGDLS, CDR2 YYNGEE. J gave up 4 bases and V 0 bases, and 7 bases lay outside the gene matches. This CDR3 is 17 amino acids long. This chain's CDR3 is CASSVVAGGPGTGELFF. The CDR3 DNA reads TGTGCCAGCAGCGTAGTTGCGGGGGGGCCGGGCACCGGGGAGCTGTTTTTT.